These 13 T cell receptor beta chains were sequenced from one sample in a study of blood T cell repertoires in COVID-19 (dated by TCRdb to the early 2020s). Receptor amplification or capture employed the immunoSEQ multiplex PCR assay. The source is immuneACCESS, and TCRdb retained only in-frame sequences with V and J called. Part of the clones is not carried over; for the studies checked, unresolved V genes explain less than half of this, and the remainder is unexplained. Within this sample are 200,000 to 250,000 clones, with around nine tenths of them counted one time only. The ten largest clones represent about 0.8% of the sample. Sequenced: peripheral blood. The receptors here all came from a man aged 55 to 70 with COVID-19, enrolled during active disease.

The rearrangement joins TRBV27 to TRBJ1-5; the D gene is possibly TRBD1 (5 bases). Germline CDR1 MNHEY, CDR2 SMNVEV (reference sequence). Trimming removed 4 bases from V and 7 bases from J, with 17 bases in between. CDR3 size: 15 residues. The CDR3, as DNA: TGTGCCAGCAGTTCCGGGTCGGGGGGAAGACAGCCCCAGCATTTT. The encoded protein is CASSSGSGGRQPQHF.

This clone occurred a few times. This chain joins TRBV3-1 (or the pseudogene TRBV3-2) and TRBJ2-2; TRBD2 aligns across 7 bases. There are 15 residues in the CDR3. Trimming removed 1 base from V and 6 bases from J; junction bases left unmatched: 5. The germline V gene has CDR1 LGHDT and CDR2 YNNKEL (reference sequence). As DNA, the CDR3 is TGTGCCAGCAGCCAAGGAGGGAGGGCCCCCGGGGAGCTGTTTTTT. Translated: CASSQGGRAPGELFF.

The gene calls are TRBV6-2 or TRBV6-3 and TRBJ2-5; D may be TRBD2 (6 bases). CDR1 is MNHEY and CDR2 is SVGEGT in the germline V gene. V dropped 6 bases and J dropped 4 bases, with 21 bases sitting between them. This CDR3 is 16 amino acids long. CDR3 nucleotides: TGTGCCAGCAGGCCTTCTGGGGGAGGTAGTGGAGAGACCCAGTACTTC. Protein product: CASRPSGGGSGETQYF.

The chain recombines TRBV11-2 with TRBJ2-3, with D possibly being TRBD1 (5 bases). The CDR3 covers 14 residues. V lost 6 bases to trimming and J lost 2 bases, with 12 bases between them. Germline V lookup: CDR1 SGHAT, CDR2 FQNNGV. The chain's CDR3 is CASRPAGPTDTQYF. The CDR3 bases are TGTGCCAGCAGACCGGCAGGGCCCACAGATACGCAGTATTTT.

This chain uses TRBV3-1 (or the pseudogene TRBV3-2) with TRBJ1-1, with TRBD1 matching 11 bases. The germline V gene has CDR1 LGHDT and CDR2 YNNKEL (reference sequence). V dropped 4 bases and J dropped 1; count of bases not matched to a gene: 8. This CDR3 is built from 17 residues. The CDR3 sequence is CASSLGGTGGWNTEAFF. In DNA, the CDR3 is TGTGCCAGCAGCCTAGGCGGGACAGGGGGTTGGAACACTGAAGCTTTCTTT.

The chain has TRBV19 and TRBJ2-3; D perhaps matches TRBD2 (6 bases). Trimming removed 7 bases from V and 0 bases from J, with 14 bases in between. The CDR3 is made up of 15 amino acids. Germline CDR1 and CDR2: LNHDA and SQIVND (reference sequence). CDR3 bases: TGTGCCAGTAAAGAGGCCGGGGGAAGCACAGATACGCAGTATTTT. Protein: CASKEAGGSTDTQYF.

The chain joins TRBV5-1 to TRBJ2-7; D unclear. This CDR3 contains 15 residues. V was pared by 0 bases and J by 3 bases, with 13 bases between. Germline assignment: CDR1 SGHRS and CDR2 YFSETQ. The CDR3 spells CASSLASVRRYEQYF. In DNA, the CDR3 is TGCGCCAGCAGCTTGGCTTCGGTGCGGCGCTACGAGCAGTACTTC.

The V and J genes are TRBV6-2 or TRBV6-3 and TRBJ1-1; D is unresolved. The V and J ends lost 3 bases and 4 bases respectively, with 12 bases between them. Germline V gene sequence: CDR1 MNHEY, CDR2 SVGEGT. CDR3 length equals 14 residues. The CDR3 DNA follows: TGTGCCAGCAGTTATCACGGCCGAGGCACTGAAGCTTTCTTT. It codes for CASSYHGRGTEAFF.

The genes are TRBV5-1 and TRBJ2-7, with 7 nucleotides matching TRBD1. The length of the CDR3 is 15 residues. Trimming at V came to 4 bases and at J to 3 bases, leaving 10 bases not matched to a gene. Looked up from germline, CDR1 is SGHRS and CDR2 is YFSETQ. The chain's CDR3 is CASSLPGTVIYEQYF. CDR3 sequence (DNA): TGCGCCAGCAGCCTCCCCGGGACAGTAATCTACGAGCAGTACTTC.

This clone was picked up one time. The rearrangement joins TRBV7-2 to TRBJ2-1; maybe TRBD2 (5 bases). Germline V CDR1 and CDR2: SGHTA, FQGNSA. The CDR3 consists of 14 residues. The V end lost 1 base, the J end lost 9 bases, and 13 bases lay between the germline ends. CDR3 sequence (DNA): TGTGCCAGCAGCTTAGTTTCTAGCTCCCCTGAGCAGTTCTTC. Translating gives CASSLVSSSPEQFF. Full variable domain (rest looked up from reference TRBV7-2 and TRBJ2-1): GAGVSQSPSNKVTEKGKDVELRCDPISGHTALYWYRQSLGQGLEFLIYFQGNSAPDKSGLPSDRFSAERTGGSVSTLTIQRTQQEDSAVYLCASSLVSSSPEQFFGPGTRLTVL.

The V call is TRBV10-3, the J call TRBJ1-2, with D unresolved. The CDR3 runs 13 residues. Trimming took 7 bases from V and 5 from J, leaving 14 bases between them. The V gene's germline CDR1 is ENHRY and CDR2 SYGVKD. The CDR3 here is CAITPREAYGYTF. As DNA, the CDR3 is TGTGCCATCACCCCGAGGGAAGCATATGGCTACACCTTC.

The CDR3 bases are TGTGCCAGCTCACCCTATGACAGTGGCTCTGGAAACACCATATATTTT. This codes for CASSPYDSGSGNTIYF. This chain joins TRBV18 and TRBJ1-3; D possibly corresponds to TRBD1 (5 bases). Trimming shortened V by 3 bases and J by 0 bases, and 12 bases separated the two germline ends. Germline CDR1 and CDR2: KGHSH and LQKENI. The CDR3 loop spans 16 amino acids.

The CDR3: CASSQGPRQGLDSPLHF. CDR3 coding DNA: TGCGCCAGCAGCCAAGGCCCCCGACAGGGCTTAGATTCACCCCTCCACTTT. The chain uses TRBV4-1 and TRBJ1-6; the match to TRBD1 covers 7 bases. This CDR3 contains 17 residues. Trimming at V came to 1 base and at J to 8 bases, leaving 11 bases not matched to a gene. Germline lookup yields CDR1 MGHRA and CDR2 YSYEKL.